The 7 T cell receptor beta chains reported below all come from one sample, sequenced in a study of a mutant IDH1 vaccine in newly diagnosed glioma. These receptors lack a known antigen. Time point defined: week 47, end of study. It was 300 ug of mutant IDH1 20-mer peptide that made up each vaccine dose, given with topical imiquimod. Produced via immunoSEQ multiplex PCR; TCRdb's table is partial and in-frame only. The top ten clones hold 0.75% to 0.95% of a sample with about 85,000 clones, 85% to 90% of them seen once. The sample here was PBMCs, taken from a glioma patient whose treatment included an IDH1 peptide vaccine. The receptor set was obtained from a woman aged 50 to 65 with glioma.

This sequence joins TRBV28 and TRBJ1-5; D ambiguous. V gave up 2 bases and J gave up 7 bases, with 6 bases separating them. CDR3 size: 12 residues. Germline V gene data show CDR1 as MDHEN and CDR2 as SYDVKM. The CDR3 here is CASSLAAQPQHF. The CDR3 coding sequence is TGTGCCAGCAGTTTAGCGGCCCAGCCCCAGCATTTT.

The chain joins TRBV5-1 to TRBJ1-1, with D tentatively TRBD1 (5 bases). V gave up 1 base and J gave up 5 bases, with 9 bases separating them. From germline, CDR1 is SGHRS and CDR2 YFSETQ. The CDR3 runs to 13 residues. The CDR3 reads CASSLWGETEAFF. The CDR3 bases are TGCGCCAGCAGCTTGTGGGGGGAGACTGAAGCTTTCTTT.

V gene TRBV7-3 combines with J gene TRBJ2-6; D might be TRBD1 (6 bases). V shed 3 bases and J shed 1 base, with 7 bases lying between them. CDR3 size: 15 residues. Germline V lookup: CDR1 SGHTA, CDR2 FQGTGA. The DNA of the CDR3 is TGTGCCAGCAGCTTTCAGGGGTCTGGGGCCAACGTCCTGACTTTC. Protein product: CASSFQGSGANVLTF. The variable domain in full, with the rest retrieved from reference TRBV7-3 and TRBJ2-6, is GAGVSQTPSNKVTEKGKYVELRCDPISGHTALYWYRQSLGQGPEFLIYFQGTGAADDSGLPNDRFFAVRPEGSVSTLKIQRTERGDSAVYLCASSFQGSGANVLTFGAGSRLTVL.

This rearrangement joins TRBV9 to TRBJ2-1; 8 nucleotides agree with TRBD2. The germline V gene encodes CDR1 SGDLS and CDR2 YYNGEE. The CDR3 runs to 15 residues. J lost 6 bases, V lost 0 bases, and 5 bases had no gene match. The CDR3 coding sequence is TGTGCCAGCAGCGTAGAAGCGGGAGTCGGCAATGAGCAGTTCTTC. Its protein is CASSVEAGVGNEQFF.

This rearrangement joins TRBV10-3 to TRBJ1-5; 7 positions match TRBD1. CDR1 and CDR2 (germline): ENHRY, SYGVKD. V shed 2 bases and J 6 bases; nucleotides not matched to a gene: 4. The CDR3 loop spans 14 amino acids. For the CDR3, the DNA is TGTGCCATCAGTGAGACAGGGGCCGGTCAGCCCCAGCATTTT. Translation: CAISETGAGQPQHF.

This rearrangement joins TRBV2 to TRBJ2-5; D is undetermined. Per germline, CDR1 SNHLY and CDR2 FYNNEI. V was cut by 8 bases and J by 2 bases, with 9 bases left in between. This CDR3 is 12 amino acids long. This CDR3 is CASSWAQETQYF. DNA for the CDR3: TGTGCCAGCTCGTGGGCTCAAGAGACCCAGTACTTC.

The rearrangement joins TRBV30 to TRBJ1-1, with TRBD1 identical over 7 bases. Trimming removed 5 bases from V and 1 base from J; junction bases left unmatched: 4. The CDR3 has 13 amino acids. Germline V gives CDR1 GTSNPN, CDR2 SVGIG (reference sequence). CDR3 sequence reads: CAWGGQQNTEAFF. The CDR3, as DNA: TGTGCCTGGGGGGGACAGCAGAACACTGAAGCTTTCTTT.